This T cell receptor beta chain was identified in a study of stem cell transplantation in POMP-related autoinflammatory disease. Whole-study context: Defective thymoproteasomes were hypothesized to impair CD8+ T-cell positive selection. Broader study findings: PRAID patients trended toward lower TRB diversity and higher clonality in all analyzed T-cell subsets. In PRAID patients, the number of distinct TRB V-J gene pairings was restricted.

Points on this clone: The antigen remains undetermined.

The protocol was immunoSEQ multiplex PCR, while the TCRdb copy is restricted to in-frame clones and leaves out a portion. The sample consists of some 26,000 clones, around 83% of them appearing once. J gave up 7 bases and V 4 bases, and 2 bases lay outside the gene matches. CDR1 is MNHNY and CDR2 is SVGAGI in the germline V gene (reference sequence). The length of the CDR3 is 14 residues. The rearrangement uses TRBV6-6 and TRBJ1-6; 9 bases align to TRBD1. This TCR derives from a human donor with POMP-related autoinflammation and immune dysregulation (PRAID). The source was CD4+ T cells from PBMCs, collected before stem cell transplantation. The CDR3, as DNA: TGTGCCAGCAGTTCACAGGGGGCGAATTCACCCCTCCACTTT. As protein: CASSSQGANSPLHF.